The 25 T cell receptor beta chains below were found in one sample sequenced in a study of blood T cell repertoires in COVID-19. Profiling relied on immunoSEQ multiplex PCR, and the TCRdb table lists in-frame clones only, not all of them. The table includes about 140,000 clones, roughly 84% detected once. The sample was peripheral blood. These receptors came from a human donor in a cohort sampled during active COVID-19.

The chain couples TRBV6-5 to TRBJ2-3, with 8 bases matching TRBD2. Germline V lookup: CDR1 MNHEY, CDR2 SVGAGI. This CDR3 has 13 amino acids. With V trimmed by 6 bases and J by 6 bases, 5 bases remained unmatched. The CDR3 DNA follows: TGTGCCAGCAGGACTAGCGTAGGGGATACGCAGTATTTT. This codes for CASRTSVGDTQYF.

The rearrangement uses TRBV27 and TRBJ2-2; D possibly corresponds to TRBD1 (5 bases). Looked up from germline, CDR1 is MNHEY and CDR2 is SMNVEV (reference sequence). The V and J ends lost 8 bases and 5 bases respectively, with 24 bases between them. The CDR3 contains 17 residues. The CDR3 DNA is TGTGCCAGCCATCCCCAGGGCCGGGCTGAGTGGACCGGGGAGCTGTTTTTT. Translated: CASHPQGRAEWTGELFF.

The chain uses TRBV9 and TRBJ2-7; 7 nucleotides align to TRBD2. The CDR3 runs 15 residues. The V segment lost 4 bases and the J segment 0 bases; nucleotides outside the gene matches: 7. The germline V gene has CDR1 SGDLS and CDR2 YYNGEE. CDR3 DNA sequence: TGTGCCAGCAGCAGTACCCGGGGGGACTCCTACGAGCAGTACTTC. It yields the protein CASSSTRGDSYEQYF.

This clone was observed once. The chain uses TRBV3-1 (or the pseudogene TRBV3-2) and TRBJ1-2; D gene unclear. CDR1 and CDR2 from the germline V gene are LGHDT and YNNKEL (reference sequence). The ends were cut back, 4 bases at V and 3 bases at J, with 9 bases in the middle. The CDR3 sequence is 13 residues long. The CDR3 protein is CASSPQDDYGYTF. The CDR3 DNA reads TGTGCCAGCAGCCCCCAGGATGACTATGGCTACACCTTC.

CDR3 amino acids: CASQMGLITDTQYF. As DNA, the CDR3 is TGTGCCAGCCAGATGGGGCTCATCACAGATACGCAGTATTTT. The chain recombines TRBV6-5 with TRBJ2-3; tentative D call: TRBD1 (5 bases). CDR1 MNHEY and CDR2 SVGAGI come from the germline V gene. The V gene lost 8 bases and the J gene lost 2 bases, with 14 bases spanning the gap. The CDR3 totals 14 residues.

V is TRBV10-1 and J is TRBJ1-4; possible D gene TRBD1, 6 bases. The germline V and J ends were trimmed by 2 bases and 3 bases, with 7 bases remaining between them. This CDR3 is 14 amino acids long. The germline CDR1 and CDR2 sequences are WNHNN and SYGVQD (reference sequence). The CDR3 DNA reads as TGCGCCAGCAGTGAGGGACAGTCTAATGAAAAACTGTTTTTT. Protein product: CASSEGQSNEKLFF.

The rearrangement uses TRBV6-6 and TRBJ2-7, with D perhaps TRBD1 (5 bases). Germline-derived CDR1 and CDR2 are MNHNY and SVGAGI (reference sequence). The CDR3 totals 11 residues. V was trimmed by 9 bases and J by 4 bases, leaving 10 bases between them. CDR3 loop: CASGRGYEQYF. Written as DNA, the CDR3 is TGTGCCAGTGGTAGGGGATACGAGCAGTACTTC.

The chain links TRBV19 to TRBJ2-7; 10 nucleotides match TRBD1. The junction had 11 bases not matched to a gene; V was cut back by 9 bases and J by 3 bases. The CDR3 loop spans 15 amino acids. Germline V gene lookup returns CDR1 LNHDA and CDR2 SQIVND (reference sequence). Written as DNA, the CDR3 is TGTGCCAGCACCCTGCGGGGACAGGGGATCTACGAGCAGTACTTC. Translated: CASTLRGQGIYEQYF.

This rearrangement joins TRBV9 to TRBJ2-5; TRBD2 aligns across 12 bases. The CDR3 spans 15 residues. With 6 bases clipped from V and 4 bases from J, the junction kept 7 bases outside the gene matches. Germline V CDR1 and CDR2: SGDLS, YYNGEE. CDR3 nucleotide sequence: TGTGCCAGCAACCAACTAGCGGGGGGAGGAGAGACCCAGTACTTC. Amino acids: CASNQLAGGGETQYF. The variable domain in full, with the rest retrieved from reference TRBV9 and TRBJ2-5, is DSGVTQTPKHLITATGQRVTLRCSPRSGDLSVYWYQQSLDQGLQFLIQYYNGEERAKGNILERFSAQQFPDLHSELNLSSLELGDSALYFCASNQLAGGGETQYFGPGTRLLVL.

The V and J genes are TRBV19 and TRBJ1-5; 10 bases are a match to TRBD1. The germline V gene has CDR1 LNHDA and CDR2 SQIVND (reference sequence). The CDR3 extends over 16 amino acids. J was trimmed by 5 bases and V by 9 bases; bases with no gene match: 13. The CDR3 DNA reads as TGTGCCAGCTTTTCCGGGACAGGGGTCGGGGATCAGCCCCAGCATTTT. Its translation: CASFSGTGVGDQPQHF.

The chain couples TRBV7-2 to TRBJ2-5, with 11 nucleotides matching TRBD2. The germline V gene has CDR1 SGHTA and CDR2 FQGNSA. Unmatched junction bases numbered 10, after V lost 4 bases and J lost 6 bases. There are 16 residues in the CDR3. The CDR3, as DNA: TGTGCCAGCAGCTCCTCGGGTAGCGGGGGGGCCAAGACCCAGTACTTC. It is translated as CASSSSGSGGAKTQYF. The variable domain in full, with the rest retrieved from reference TRBV7-2 and TRBJ2-5, is GAGVSQSPSNKVTEKGKDVELRCDPISGHTALYWYRQSLGQGLEFLIYFQGNSAPDKSGLPSDRFSAERTGGSVSTLTIQRTQQEDSAVYLCASSSSGSGGAKTQYFGPGTRLLVL.

This clone was seen a few times. The chain couples TRBV2 to TRBJ1-1; 10 bases map to TRBD1. The CDR3 runs to 15 residues. Germline V lookup: CDR1 SNHLY, CDR2 FYNNEI. Trimming at V came to 6 bases and at J to 1 base, leaving 5 bases not matched to a gene. The CDR3 bases are TGTGCCAGCAGGCGGGACAGGGGAGGGAACACTGAAGCTTTCTTT. Its translation is CASRRDRGGNTEAFF.

The V call is TRBV7-3, the J call TRBJ2-1; 8 bases match TRBD1. The CDR3 extends over 12 amino acids. The V gene end was trimmed by 4 bases and the J gene end by 9 bases; junction bases not matched to a gene: 2. The V gene's germline CDR1 is SGHTA and CDR2 FQGTGA. The DNA of the CDR3 is TGTGCCAGCAGCTCAGGGGGCCCTGAGCAGTTCTTC. Amino acids: CASSSGGPEQFF.

This sequence joins TRBV7-9 and TRBJ1-2, with TRBD1 matching 11 bases. The V gene's germline CDR1 is SEHNR and CDR2 FQNEAQ (reference sequence). CDR3 length: 15 residues. V shed 1 base and J 4 bases; nucleotides not matched to a gene: 2. DNA for the CDR3: TGTGCCAGCAGCTTAGTAGGGACAGGGGGCTATGGCTACACCTTC. It codes for CASSLVGTGGYGYTF.

The rearrangement joins TRBV7-9 to TRBJ2-7; TRBD1 matches 10 bases. The V segment lost 1 base and the J segment 6 bases; nucleotides outside the gene matches: 6. There are 15 residues in the CDR3. Looked up from germline, CDR1 is SEHNR and CDR2 is FQNEAQ (reference sequence). The CDR3 loop reads CASSLVVGTGAEQYF. The CDR3 nucleotides read TGTGCCAGCAGCTTAGTAGTAGGGACAGGGGCCGAGCAGTACTTC.

The J gene is TRBJ2-3, the V gene TRBV7-9, with 8 bases identical to TRBD2. Trimming removed 5 bases from V and 1 base from J; junction bases left unmatched: 2. CDR3 length: 14 residues. The germline gives CDR1 SEHNR, CDR2 FQNEAQ (reference sequence). Here the CDR3 reads CASSRGGGTDTQYF. The CDR3 DNA reads as TGTGCCAGCAGCCGGGGGGGCGGCACAGATACGCAGTATTTT. Full variable domain (outside the CDR3, taken from reference TRBV7-9 and TRBJ2-3): DTGVSQNPRHKITKRGQNVTFRCDPISEHNRLYWYRQTLGQGPEFLTYFQNEAQLEKSRLLSDRFSAERPKGSFSTLEIQRTEQGDSAMYLCASSRGGGTDTQYFGPGTRLTVL.

The chain is built from TRBV19 and TRBJ2-1; 8 bases align to TRBD2. CDR1 is LNHDA and CDR2 is SQIVND in the germline V gene (reference sequence). V lost 5 bases and J lost 5; bases outside the gene matches: 2. The length of the CDR3 is 13 residues. This CDR3 is CASSYGGDNEQFF. CDR3 nucleotides: TGTGCCAGTAGTTACGGGGGGGACAATGAGCAGTTCTTC.

A single count supports this clone. The chain uses TRBV6-5 and TRBJ1-2, with TRBD1 identical over 10 bases. Germline V CDR1 and CDR2: MNHEY, SVGAGI. This CDR3 region has 15 residues. V shed 6 bases and J 4 bases; nucleotides not matched to a gene: 8. CDR3 sequence: CASSGGQGMVYGYTF. CDR3 DNA sequence: TGTGCCAGCAGCGGGGGACAGGGGATGGTCTATGGCTACACCTTC.

The genes are TRBV7-9 and TRBJ1-3; tentatively, D is TRBD1 (5 bases). CDR1 is SEHNR, CDR2 FQNEAQ, per germline (reference sequence). CDR3 length: 14 residues. V lost 6 bases to trimming and J lost 4 bases, with 13 bases between them. The CDR3 DNA reads as TGTGCCAGCAGGGACTATGGGGCAGGAAACACCATATATTTT. It specifies CASRDYGAGNTIYF.

This chain uses TRBV10-3 with TRBJ2-5; TRBD2 is a possible D gene (6 bases). V was clipped by 6 bases and J by 5 bases, with 13 bases between them. This CDR3 has 13 amino acids. Germline V gene lookup returns CDR1 ENHRY and CDR2 SYGVKD. CDR3 DNA sequence: TGTGCCATCAGGTCGGGGGACGGGGAGACCCAGTACTTC. Its translation: CAIRSGDGETQYF.

The rearrangement uses TRBV3-1 (or the pseudogene TRBV3-2) and TRBJ2-7; possibly TRBD2 for D (5 bases). From germline, CDR1 is LGHDT and CDR2 YNNKEL (reference sequence). V lost 4 bases, J lost 4 bases, and 8 bases lay in between. There are 12 residues in the CDR3. The CDR3 is CASSPRGYEQYF. CDR3 coding DNA: TGTGCCAGCAGCCCCCGGGGTTACGAGCAGTACTTC.

This chain links TRBV3-1 (or the pseudogene TRBV3-2) with TRBJ2-7, with 14 bases identical to TRBD2. The CDR3 covers 15 residues. Trimming cost V 4 bases and J 6 bases; bases outside gene matches: 5. Germline V gives CDR1 LGHDT, CDR2 YNNKEL (reference sequence). The CDR3 DNA sequence: TGTGCCAGCAGCCGGGGACTAGCGGGAGCAAGCGAGCAGTACTTC. It yields the protein CASSRGLAGASEQYF.

The chain links TRBV28 to TRBJ1-2; the D is unclear. Germline V gene sequence: CDR1 MDHEN, CDR2 SYDVKM. This CDR3 is built from 13 residues. V was shortened by 1 base and J by 2 bases, with 5 bases between the two germline ends. CDR3 loop: CASSLSRNYGYTF. In DNA, the CDR3 is TGTGCCAGCAGTTTATCCAGGAACTATGGCTACACCTTC.

The chain couples TRBV20-1 to TRBJ1-1; D remains ambiguous. The CDR3 sequence is 11 residues long. Between the trimmed V and J ends, which lost 5 bases and 0 bases, there was a span of 4 bases. Germline-derived CDR1 and CDR2 are DFQATT and SNEGSKA (reference sequence). The CDR3 coding sequence is TGCAGTGCTTACTTGAACACTGAAGCTTTCTTT. This gives the protein CSAYLNTEAFF.

In its sample, this clone was seen once. In DNA form, the CDR3 reads TGCGCCAGCAGCTTGGGGCTAGCGGTGGGGGAGCAGTACTTC. Protein: CASSLGLAVGEQYF. The rearrangement uses TRBV5-1 and TRBJ2-7, with TRBD2 identical over 7 bases. V dropped 0 bases and J dropped 7; count of bases not matched to a gene: 7. Per germline, CDR1 SGHRS and CDR2 YFSETQ. The CDR3 has 14 residues.